This T cell receptor (beta chain) was captured in a study of cytomegalovirus exposure and HLA in healthy donors. TCRdb's copy holds only in-frame clones and misses some; the assay was immunoSEQ multiplex PCR. Here the sample spans more than 95,000 clones, about 89% being singletons. Findings of the study overall: Some TCR beta chains (roughly 160 of them) were listed as cytomegalovirus-associated. One later analysis, an examination of the roughly 110 validation repertoires, found that first-cohort TCR clusters tended to co-occur in them. The classifier reportedly diagnosed cytomegalovirus status with high sensitivity and specificity. In vitro, a few CMV-associated chains proved specific for CMV antigens.

As concerns this clone: Its cognate antigen is unknown.

This CDR3 spans 15 amino acids. The germline V gene has CDR1 LNHDA and CDR2 SQIVND (reference sequence). V was pared by 1 base and J by 5 bases, with 14 bases between. This sequence originates from a woman aged 18 to 35 in good health and CMV-seronegative. The V call is TRBV19, the J call TRBJ1-2, with D possibly TRBD1 on 5 matching bases. Source material: PBMCs. CDR3 protein: CASSIGVRGGYGYTF. The CDR3 bases are TGTGCCAGTAGTATAGGAGTTCGGGGGGGATATGGCTACACCTTC.